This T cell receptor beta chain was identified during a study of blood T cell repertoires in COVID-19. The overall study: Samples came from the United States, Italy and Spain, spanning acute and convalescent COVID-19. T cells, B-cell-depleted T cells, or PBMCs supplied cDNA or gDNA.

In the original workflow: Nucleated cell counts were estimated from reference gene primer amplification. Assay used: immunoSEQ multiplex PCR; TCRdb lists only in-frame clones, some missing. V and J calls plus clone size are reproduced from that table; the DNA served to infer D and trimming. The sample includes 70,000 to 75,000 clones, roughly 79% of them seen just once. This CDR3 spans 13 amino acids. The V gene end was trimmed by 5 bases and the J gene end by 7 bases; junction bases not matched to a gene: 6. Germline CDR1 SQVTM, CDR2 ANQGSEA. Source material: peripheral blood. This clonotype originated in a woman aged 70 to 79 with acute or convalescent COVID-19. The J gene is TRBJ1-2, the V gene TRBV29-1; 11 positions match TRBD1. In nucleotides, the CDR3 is TGCAGCGTTTGGACAGGGGGCCGTGGTGGCTACACCTTC. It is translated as CSVWTGGRGGYTF.